The clone carrying this TCR beta chain appeared a single time. Its specificity is not known. One entry per CDR3 protein results from TCRdb running MiXCR on the reads. The sample has about 700,000 distinct CDR3 sequences, around 31% seen once. This sample was included in a study of T cell repertoires in cytomegalovirus infection. Study at large: CMV epitopes in the study were HLA-C-restricted (recently identified) and HLA-B-restricted (well studied). Indications of both CMV infection and matching HLA type were provided by public TCR beta signatures. Regarding the study as a whole: Cumulated frequencies of public TCR beta families served to identify carriers of CMV plus the relevant HLA. Dominant in the ex vivo response were TCR beta clonotypes restricted by HLA-C and specific for CMV.

This CDR3 is built from 13 residues. CDR1 MNHEY and CDR2 SMNVEV come from the germline V gene (reference sequence). Trimming removed 2 bases from V and 9 bases from J, with 11 bases in between. The clonotype originates from a human donor in good health (CMV status not recorded). Some clones in this sample may be carry-over from other donors' samples. Source: cultured PBMCs, taken from culture after CMV antigen stimulation. V usage is TRBV27 and J usage is TRBJ1-5; D remains unclear. The CDR3 here is CASSLSRFGPQHF. The CDR3 DNA reads as TGTGCCAGCAGTTTAAGCCGGTTCGGGCCCCAGCATTTT.